The entry that follows covers one TCR beta chain sequence. This clonotype was recorded many times. The specificity of this receptor is unknown. Base-call qualities are not available, and no considerably larger clone is one nucleotide away. The source of the sample is a study of read filtering for tumor transcriptome and immune sequencing (dated by TCRdb to between 2020 and 2021). As for the study more broadly: The cohort consisted of over 16 male and under 15 female patients, with a mean age of about 64 years and an age range of roughly 45 to 85. By revised international staging, 8 or 9 patients were R-ISS I, about 16 were R-ISS II and roughly 7 were R-ISS III. After DNase treatment, whole-transcriptome libraries were prepared using the TruSeq RNA Access Library Prep Kit. Per sample, about 4.05 to 11 million TCR-region mapped reads were obtained with IR-seq, compared with only 85 to 1273 with RNA-seq. Using the same bone marrow samples, the study ran both targeted immune repertoire sequencing and bulk whole-transcriptome sequencing and then compared the TCR repertoires from each method. One main goal was a read-filtering strategy for immune repertoire data, in particular deciding whether clonotypes backed by only one read should be removed. On the study overall, not on this receptor specifically: In IR-seq, around 80% of clonotypes but roughly 4% of total reads were represented by single-read clonotypes, whereas in RNA-seq, around 73% of clonotypes and approximately 40% of reads were represented by single-read clonotypes. The correlation between IR-seq and RNA-seq shared clonotype proportions was increased by removal of single-read clonotypes. Rather than purified T cells, the sorted CD138-negative fraction was a mixed bone marrow immune population. IR-seq captured clonotypes at much higher depth and more reliably than RNA-seq, and smaller IR-seq throughput sufficed to identify most shared clonotypes.

Each patient had bone marrow sampled at the time of active disease. Isolation of bone marrow mononuclear cells was performed by Ficoll-Hypaque density gradient centrifugation. Myeloma plasma cells were removed and CD138-negative cells were collected by negative selection after labeling with CD138 magnetic microbeads on a MACS separator. Purity of the isolated cells was checked by flow cytometry on an Attune NxT using CD138 antibodies. Total RNA was extracted using TRIzol reagent and was quantified on a NanoDrop spectrophotometer. For each patient, paired RNA-seq and IR-seq were run on the CD138-negative bone marrow sample from that patient. Starting from roughly 440 ng RNA, TCR libraries were constructed with the Immunoverse kit using molecular barcoded adaptors that cover the alpha/delta and beta/gamma chains. TCR library preparation used the same RNA that went into transcriptome sequencing. An Illumina HiSeq 4000 with 2 x 150 cycles was used to sequence the TCR libraries. Per the source publication's procedure: Using MiXCR, which included quality filtering and error correction, TCR reads were aligned to human V, D, J and C references and then assembled into CDR3 clonotypes. The tcR package in R was used to analyze clonotype counts and gene usage diversity. For inspection of raw mapping reads, RNA-seq reads were mapped by STAR aligner version 2.5.3a onto GRCh37 of the human genome. To test how sequencing depth affected the clonotypes detected, IR-seq fastq files were randomly downsampled with Seqtk 1.3. The public reads were reprocessed in TCRdb via fastp at Q25 and MiXCR, keeping in-frame beta chains. Duplicate CDR3 protein sequences are folded into a single record with the most common DNA and genes. These V and J calls originate from TCRdb's pipeline instead of the authors' own analysis. This sample comprises some 120,000 distinct CDR3 sequences, 10% to 15% of them detected only once. The ten largest make up 9.5% to 11% of the sample.

The germline V gene specifies KGHSH as CDR1 and LQKENI as CDR2. Trimming removed 4 bases from V and 0 bases from J; the gene matches leave 5 bases unexplained. The CDR3, from cysteine to phenylalanine, totals 15 residues. CDR3 DNA is the only sequence kept; it has 45 bases, read in frame from the first base. The sequencing sample was made of a population of CD138-negative cells sorted from bone marrow. The sample's cell subset or site label, in plain terms: bone marrow mononuclear cells depleted of CD138+ plasma/myeloma cells by negative magnetic selection. The receptor comes from a donor at least 40 years old with multiple myeloma. This sequence uses TRBV18 and TRBJ1-1; 7 junctional bases match TRBD1. The base sequence is TGTGCCAGCTCACGCGGGGACAGCTTGAACACTGAAGCTTTCTTT. This gives the protein CASSRGDSLNTEAFF.